These 17 T cell receptor beta chains share one sample of origin, sequenced in a study of glioma-infiltrating T cells after dendritic cell vaccination. The data were produced by immunoSEQ multiplex PCR, yet TCRdb's version contains in-frame clones alone and is incomplete. The table records 80,000 to 100,000 clones, approximately 80% of them present only once. Stated time point: after dendritic cell vaccination, including at tumor progression/relapse. The specimen comprised blood, sampled after dendritic cell vaccination. The receptors derive from a human donor with glioblastoma.

The rearrangement joins TRBV15 to TRBJ2-1; 9 nucleotides match TRBD2. Germline CDR1 is LNHNV and CDR2 is YYDKDF (reference sequence). Trimming cost V 2 bases and J 8 bases; bases outside gene matches: 10. CDR3 length equals 16 residues. The CDR3 loop reads CATSRYSGGSPDEQFF. CDR3 in DNA: TGTGCCACCAGCAGATATAGCGGGGGCTCCCCTGATGAGCAGTTCTTC.

This clone was picked up a small number of times. The chain couples TRBV28 to TRBJ1-2, with 7 bases fitting TRBD1. With 7 bases clipped from V and 11 bases from J, the junction kept 10 bases outside the gene matches. There are 12 residues in the CDR3. CDR1 is MDHEN and CDR2 is SYDVKM in the germline V gene. The CDR3 protein is CASTPQGREYTF. CDR3 nucleotides: TGTGCCAGCACTCCACAGGGGAGAGAATACACCTTC.

The chain couples TRBV5-1 to TRBJ2-7; D perhaps matches TRBD1 (5 bases). CDR1 SGHRS and CDR2 YFSETQ come from the germline V gene. CDR3 size: 13 residues. V shed 3 bases and J shed 6 bases, with 13 bases lying between them. The CDR3 sequence: CASSWGPAGEQYF. The CDR3 DNA follows: TGCGCCAGCAGCTGGGGCCCCGCCGGCGAGCAGTACTTC.

In its sample, this clone was seen a few times. This chain connects TRBV4-1 to TRBJ1-1; no clear D gene. V lost 3 bases to trimming and J lost 1 base, with 3 bases between them. The CDR3 sequence is 12 residues long. Germline CDR1 and CDR2: MGHRA and YSYEKL. The CDR3 coding sequence is TGCGCCAGCAGCCATCAGAACACTGAAGCTTTCTTT. This sequence encodes CASSHQNTEAFF.

The chain recombines TRBV28 with TRBJ2-7; D is undetermined. The CDR3 length is 13 residues. V lost 7 bases to trimming and J lost 2 bases, with 12 bases between them. CDR1 and CDR2 from the germline V gene are MDHEN and SYDVKM. CDR3 sequence reads: CASTPGRTYEQYF. The CDR3 coding sequence is TGTGCCAGCACCCCTGGGCGCACCTACGAGCAGTACTTC. The variable domain in full, completed from reference TRBV28 and TRBJ2-7, reads DVKVTQSSRYLVKRTGEKVFLECVQDMDHENMFWYRQDPGLGLRLIYFSYDVKMKEKGDIPEGYSVSREKKERFSLILESASTNQTSMYLCASTPGRTYEQYFGPGTRLTVT.

The chain combines TRBV25-1 with TRBJ1-4, with D possibly being TRBD1 (5 bases). Germline V gives CDR1 MGHDK, CDR2 SYGVNS. With 5 bases removed from V and 7 bases from J, the gap between germline ends came to 17 bases. This CDR3 is built from 15 residues. CDR3 coding DNA: TGTGCCAGCAGTTTCCCGGGCCCGGGGGGTGAAAAACTGTTTTTT. Translating it yields CASSFPGPGGEKLFF.

This clone was observed a handful of times. The gene calls are TRBV5-1 and TRBJ1-1; 7 nucleotides align to TRBD1. Trimming cost V 0 bases and J 9 bases; bases outside gene matches: 20. In germline, CDR1 is SGHRS, CDR2 YFSETQ. This CDR3 comprises 18 residues. The CDR3: CASSLEDPALDRIRKAFF. CDR3 DNA: TGCGCCAGCAGCTTGGAAGATCCGGCTTTGGACAGGATCCGAAAAGCTTTCTTT.

This chain joins TRBV9 and TRBJ1-5, with D unclear. CDR3 length: 14 residues. From germline, CDR1 is SGDLS and CDR2 YYNGEE. The ends were cut back, 4 bases at V and 0 bases at J, with 8 bases in the middle. CDR3 sequence reads: CASSLGVSNQPQHF. The CDR3, as DNA: TGTGCCAGCAGCCTGGGAGTTAGCAATCAGCCCCAGCATTTT.

The V gene is TRBV6-1, the J gene TRBJ2-5; maybe TRBD1 (6 bases). This CDR3 is built from 12 residues. Trimming took 8 bases from V and 4 from J, leaving 11 bases between them. Germline CDR1 is MNHNS and CDR2 is SASEGT. The CDR3 loop is CASGQGRETQYF. CDR3 nucleotide sequence: TGTGCCAGCGGGCAGGGGAGAGAGACCCAGTACTTC.

The chain combines TRBV7-8 with TRBJ1-2; the match to TRBD1 covers 8 bases. CDR1 and CDR2 (germline): SGHVS, FQNEAQ. CDR3 size: 15 residues. V was pared by 5 bases and J by 4 bases, with 9 bases of the junction left unmatched. The CDR3, as DNA: TGTGCCAGCAGCCCAGGGACAGGCAGTAGCTATGGCTACACCTTC. Translated: CASSPGTGSSYGYTF.

The count of this clone is one. The V and J genes are TRBV27 and TRBJ2-1, with TRBD2 identical over 9 bases. The germline gives CDR1 MNHEY, CDR2 SMNVEV (reference sequence). Trimming cost V 2 bases and J 8 bases; bases outside gene matches: 7. CDR3 length: 15 residues. The CDR3, as DNA: TGTGCCAGCAGTTTAAGCGGGGGGTCCTTGGATGAGCAGTTCTTC. Residues: CASSLSGGSLDEQFF.

The chain links TRBV5-1 to TRBJ1-6; the match to TRBD1 covers 7 bases. Germline trimming cut 4 bases from V and 5 bases from J; bases unmatched to any gene: 6. This CDR3 is built from 15 residues. Germline CDR1 and CDR2: SGHRS and YFSETQ. Here the CDR3 DNA reads TGCGCCAGCAGCCTCACCGGGACAGATAATTCACCCCTCCACTTT. The encoded protein is CASSLTGTDNSPLHF.

The chain has TRBV9 and TRBJ2-5; 7 nucleotides match TRBD2. Germline lookup yields CDR1 SGDLS and CDR2 YYNGEE. The trim removed 0 bases at V and 5 bases at J, leaving 10 bases unmatched. CDR3 length equals 16 residues. CDR3 amino acids: CASSVDGAGVKETQYF. As DNA, the CDR3 is TGTGCCAGCAGCGTAGATGGGGCGGGGGTAAAGGAGACCCAGTACTTC.

The chain has TRBV5-1 and TRBJ2-3; D call uncertain. The CDR3 totals 13 residues. Germline V gene data show CDR1 as SGHRS and CDR2 as YFSETQ. The V gene lost 7 bases and the J gene lost 6 bases, with 15 bases spanning the gap. As DNA, the CDR3 is TGCGCCAGCGGATTAGAGGATGCGGATACGCAGTATTTT. Protein product: CASGLEDADTQYF. Combining the CDR3 with reference TRBV5-1 and TRBJ2-3 gives the whole variable domain KAGVTQTPRYLIKTRGQQVTLSCSPISGHRSVSWYQQTPGQGLQFLFEYFSETQRNKGNFPGRFSGRQFSNSRSEMNVSTLELGDSALYLCASGLEDADTQYFGPGTRLTVL.

This chain joins TRBV5-1 and TRBJ2-3, with 10 bases lining up with TRBD1. V shed 5 bases, J shed 5 bases, and the junction held 11 bases outside the gene matches. The CDR3 length is 16 residues. The V gene's germline CDR1 is SGHRS and CDR2 YFSETQ. Here the CDR3 DNA reads TGCGCCAGCAGTCCCGGGGCGGGACAGGGGATAGATACGCAGTATTTT. Amino acids: CASSPGAGQGIDTQYF.

In this sample, this clone turned up a few times. The rearrangement uses TRBV2 and TRBJ1-1, with TRBD1 identical over 7 bases. The CDR3 is made up of 15 amino acids. Germline V gene sequence: CDR1 SNHLY, CDR2 FYNNEI. Trimming took 5 bases from V and 5 from J; bases not matched to a gene: 11. For the CDR3, the DNA is TGTGCCAGCAGTAAAGATTCAGGGGGAGGTACTGAAGCTTTCTTT. It encodes CASSKDSGGGTEAFF.

The chain joins TRBV5-1 to TRBJ2-1, with 10 nucleotides matching TRBD1. J lost 12 bases, V lost 7 bases, and 13 bases had no gene match. Germline assignment: CDR1 SGHRS and CDR2 YFSETQ. The CDR3 totals 14 residues. CDR3 nucleotide sequence: TGCGCCAGCGACCCGGGACAGGGGCCTCTGGGGCAGTTCTTC. Its translation: CASDPGQGPLGQFF.